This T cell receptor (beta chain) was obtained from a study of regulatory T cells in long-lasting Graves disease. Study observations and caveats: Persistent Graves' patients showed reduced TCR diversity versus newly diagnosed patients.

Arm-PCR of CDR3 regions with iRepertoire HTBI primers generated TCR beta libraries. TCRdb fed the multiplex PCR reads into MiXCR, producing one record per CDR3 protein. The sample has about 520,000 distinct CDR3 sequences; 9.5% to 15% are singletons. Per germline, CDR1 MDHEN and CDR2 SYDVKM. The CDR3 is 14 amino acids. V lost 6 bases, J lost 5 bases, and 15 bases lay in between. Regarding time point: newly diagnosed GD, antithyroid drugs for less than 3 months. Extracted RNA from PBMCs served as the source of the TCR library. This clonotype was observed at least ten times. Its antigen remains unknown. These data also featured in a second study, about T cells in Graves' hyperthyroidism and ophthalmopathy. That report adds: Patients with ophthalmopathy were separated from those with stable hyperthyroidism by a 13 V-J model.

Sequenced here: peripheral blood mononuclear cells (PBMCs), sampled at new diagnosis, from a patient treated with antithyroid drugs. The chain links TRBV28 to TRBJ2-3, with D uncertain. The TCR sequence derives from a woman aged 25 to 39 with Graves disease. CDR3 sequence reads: CASSQPGWVDTQYF. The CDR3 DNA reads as TGTGCCAGCAGCCAACCCGGGTGGGTAGATACGCAGTATTTT.